This T cell receptor (beta chain) was documented in a study of cytomegalovirus exposure and HLA in healthy donors. About the study: The 120 validation repertoires and the roughly 690 first-cohort repertoires shared a platform, a later analysis reported.

Produced via immunoSEQ multiplex PCR; TCRdb's table is partial and in-frame only. The sample lists 250,000 to 400,000 clones, around 87% occurring once. The donors formed part of the 120-subject validation cohort, distinct from the roughly 700-subject first cohort. Study conclusions and caveats: TCR clusters originating in the first cohort tended to co-occur in the 120 validation repertoires, according to a later analysis.

Worth noting for this clone: Antigen specificity is unknown.

Germline V gene lookup returns CDR1 SQVTM and CDR2 ANQGSEA. This CDR3 region has 13 residues. V shed 8 bases and J shed 7 bases, with 21 bases lying between them. The receptor comes from a woman between 25 and 40 years old in good health and CMV-seropositive. The sequenced material came from PBMCs. This chain connects TRBV29-1 to TRBJ2-7, with D possibly matching TRBD1 (6 bases). The CDR3 nucleotides read TGCAGCCCCCCCGACAGGTACTCTAGAGAGCAGTACTTC. It is translated as CSPPDRYSREQYF.